The sample holds one count of the clone carrying this T cell receptor (beta chain). In the authors' methods: Using reference gene primer amplification, nucleated cell counts were estimated. The repertoire was sequenced with immunoSEQ multiplex PCR; TCRdb's copy has only in-frame clones and lacks some. The V and J calls and clone size come from that table; D and trimming were worked out from the DNA. The table has approximately 170,000 clones, approximately 82% seen once. The data originate from a study of blood T cell repertoires in COVID-19. The germline gives CDR1 LGHNA, CDR2 YNFKEQ. The CDR3 consists of 16 residues. V gave up 1 base and J gave up 5 bases; unmatched junction bases: 8.

The receptor was derived from a woman older than 75 with active or convalescent COVID-19. This chain connects TRBV4-2 to TRBJ2-7; 10 bases agree with TRBD1. The sample comprised peripheral blood. The CDR3 sequence is CASSQARGDRGDEQYF. CDR3 in DNA: TGTGCCAGCAGCCAAGCCAGAGGGGACAGGGGCGACGAGCAGTACTTC.